This T cell receptor beta chain was sequenced in a study of CD8 T cells in Susac syndrome. Random-hexamer reverse transcription was applied to 0.5 to 1 ug RNA. One entry per CDR3 protein results from TCRdb running MiXCR on the immunoSEQ multiplex PCR reads. The table records approximately 65,000 distinct CDR3 sequences, around 94% of them present only once. CDR1 SGHVS and CDR2 FNYEAQ come from the germline V gene. V lost 7 bases to trimming and J lost 4 bases, with 10 bases between them. The CDR3 is made up of 13 amino acids. Specimen: CD8+ T cells from PBMCs. The source of this sequence is a human donor in good health. The gene calls are TRBV7-6 and TRBJ2-2; D is possibly TRBD1 (6 bases). The CDR3, as DNA: TGTGCCAGCACACAGGGTCCCACCGGGGAGCTGTTTTTT. This encodes CASTQGPTGELFF.